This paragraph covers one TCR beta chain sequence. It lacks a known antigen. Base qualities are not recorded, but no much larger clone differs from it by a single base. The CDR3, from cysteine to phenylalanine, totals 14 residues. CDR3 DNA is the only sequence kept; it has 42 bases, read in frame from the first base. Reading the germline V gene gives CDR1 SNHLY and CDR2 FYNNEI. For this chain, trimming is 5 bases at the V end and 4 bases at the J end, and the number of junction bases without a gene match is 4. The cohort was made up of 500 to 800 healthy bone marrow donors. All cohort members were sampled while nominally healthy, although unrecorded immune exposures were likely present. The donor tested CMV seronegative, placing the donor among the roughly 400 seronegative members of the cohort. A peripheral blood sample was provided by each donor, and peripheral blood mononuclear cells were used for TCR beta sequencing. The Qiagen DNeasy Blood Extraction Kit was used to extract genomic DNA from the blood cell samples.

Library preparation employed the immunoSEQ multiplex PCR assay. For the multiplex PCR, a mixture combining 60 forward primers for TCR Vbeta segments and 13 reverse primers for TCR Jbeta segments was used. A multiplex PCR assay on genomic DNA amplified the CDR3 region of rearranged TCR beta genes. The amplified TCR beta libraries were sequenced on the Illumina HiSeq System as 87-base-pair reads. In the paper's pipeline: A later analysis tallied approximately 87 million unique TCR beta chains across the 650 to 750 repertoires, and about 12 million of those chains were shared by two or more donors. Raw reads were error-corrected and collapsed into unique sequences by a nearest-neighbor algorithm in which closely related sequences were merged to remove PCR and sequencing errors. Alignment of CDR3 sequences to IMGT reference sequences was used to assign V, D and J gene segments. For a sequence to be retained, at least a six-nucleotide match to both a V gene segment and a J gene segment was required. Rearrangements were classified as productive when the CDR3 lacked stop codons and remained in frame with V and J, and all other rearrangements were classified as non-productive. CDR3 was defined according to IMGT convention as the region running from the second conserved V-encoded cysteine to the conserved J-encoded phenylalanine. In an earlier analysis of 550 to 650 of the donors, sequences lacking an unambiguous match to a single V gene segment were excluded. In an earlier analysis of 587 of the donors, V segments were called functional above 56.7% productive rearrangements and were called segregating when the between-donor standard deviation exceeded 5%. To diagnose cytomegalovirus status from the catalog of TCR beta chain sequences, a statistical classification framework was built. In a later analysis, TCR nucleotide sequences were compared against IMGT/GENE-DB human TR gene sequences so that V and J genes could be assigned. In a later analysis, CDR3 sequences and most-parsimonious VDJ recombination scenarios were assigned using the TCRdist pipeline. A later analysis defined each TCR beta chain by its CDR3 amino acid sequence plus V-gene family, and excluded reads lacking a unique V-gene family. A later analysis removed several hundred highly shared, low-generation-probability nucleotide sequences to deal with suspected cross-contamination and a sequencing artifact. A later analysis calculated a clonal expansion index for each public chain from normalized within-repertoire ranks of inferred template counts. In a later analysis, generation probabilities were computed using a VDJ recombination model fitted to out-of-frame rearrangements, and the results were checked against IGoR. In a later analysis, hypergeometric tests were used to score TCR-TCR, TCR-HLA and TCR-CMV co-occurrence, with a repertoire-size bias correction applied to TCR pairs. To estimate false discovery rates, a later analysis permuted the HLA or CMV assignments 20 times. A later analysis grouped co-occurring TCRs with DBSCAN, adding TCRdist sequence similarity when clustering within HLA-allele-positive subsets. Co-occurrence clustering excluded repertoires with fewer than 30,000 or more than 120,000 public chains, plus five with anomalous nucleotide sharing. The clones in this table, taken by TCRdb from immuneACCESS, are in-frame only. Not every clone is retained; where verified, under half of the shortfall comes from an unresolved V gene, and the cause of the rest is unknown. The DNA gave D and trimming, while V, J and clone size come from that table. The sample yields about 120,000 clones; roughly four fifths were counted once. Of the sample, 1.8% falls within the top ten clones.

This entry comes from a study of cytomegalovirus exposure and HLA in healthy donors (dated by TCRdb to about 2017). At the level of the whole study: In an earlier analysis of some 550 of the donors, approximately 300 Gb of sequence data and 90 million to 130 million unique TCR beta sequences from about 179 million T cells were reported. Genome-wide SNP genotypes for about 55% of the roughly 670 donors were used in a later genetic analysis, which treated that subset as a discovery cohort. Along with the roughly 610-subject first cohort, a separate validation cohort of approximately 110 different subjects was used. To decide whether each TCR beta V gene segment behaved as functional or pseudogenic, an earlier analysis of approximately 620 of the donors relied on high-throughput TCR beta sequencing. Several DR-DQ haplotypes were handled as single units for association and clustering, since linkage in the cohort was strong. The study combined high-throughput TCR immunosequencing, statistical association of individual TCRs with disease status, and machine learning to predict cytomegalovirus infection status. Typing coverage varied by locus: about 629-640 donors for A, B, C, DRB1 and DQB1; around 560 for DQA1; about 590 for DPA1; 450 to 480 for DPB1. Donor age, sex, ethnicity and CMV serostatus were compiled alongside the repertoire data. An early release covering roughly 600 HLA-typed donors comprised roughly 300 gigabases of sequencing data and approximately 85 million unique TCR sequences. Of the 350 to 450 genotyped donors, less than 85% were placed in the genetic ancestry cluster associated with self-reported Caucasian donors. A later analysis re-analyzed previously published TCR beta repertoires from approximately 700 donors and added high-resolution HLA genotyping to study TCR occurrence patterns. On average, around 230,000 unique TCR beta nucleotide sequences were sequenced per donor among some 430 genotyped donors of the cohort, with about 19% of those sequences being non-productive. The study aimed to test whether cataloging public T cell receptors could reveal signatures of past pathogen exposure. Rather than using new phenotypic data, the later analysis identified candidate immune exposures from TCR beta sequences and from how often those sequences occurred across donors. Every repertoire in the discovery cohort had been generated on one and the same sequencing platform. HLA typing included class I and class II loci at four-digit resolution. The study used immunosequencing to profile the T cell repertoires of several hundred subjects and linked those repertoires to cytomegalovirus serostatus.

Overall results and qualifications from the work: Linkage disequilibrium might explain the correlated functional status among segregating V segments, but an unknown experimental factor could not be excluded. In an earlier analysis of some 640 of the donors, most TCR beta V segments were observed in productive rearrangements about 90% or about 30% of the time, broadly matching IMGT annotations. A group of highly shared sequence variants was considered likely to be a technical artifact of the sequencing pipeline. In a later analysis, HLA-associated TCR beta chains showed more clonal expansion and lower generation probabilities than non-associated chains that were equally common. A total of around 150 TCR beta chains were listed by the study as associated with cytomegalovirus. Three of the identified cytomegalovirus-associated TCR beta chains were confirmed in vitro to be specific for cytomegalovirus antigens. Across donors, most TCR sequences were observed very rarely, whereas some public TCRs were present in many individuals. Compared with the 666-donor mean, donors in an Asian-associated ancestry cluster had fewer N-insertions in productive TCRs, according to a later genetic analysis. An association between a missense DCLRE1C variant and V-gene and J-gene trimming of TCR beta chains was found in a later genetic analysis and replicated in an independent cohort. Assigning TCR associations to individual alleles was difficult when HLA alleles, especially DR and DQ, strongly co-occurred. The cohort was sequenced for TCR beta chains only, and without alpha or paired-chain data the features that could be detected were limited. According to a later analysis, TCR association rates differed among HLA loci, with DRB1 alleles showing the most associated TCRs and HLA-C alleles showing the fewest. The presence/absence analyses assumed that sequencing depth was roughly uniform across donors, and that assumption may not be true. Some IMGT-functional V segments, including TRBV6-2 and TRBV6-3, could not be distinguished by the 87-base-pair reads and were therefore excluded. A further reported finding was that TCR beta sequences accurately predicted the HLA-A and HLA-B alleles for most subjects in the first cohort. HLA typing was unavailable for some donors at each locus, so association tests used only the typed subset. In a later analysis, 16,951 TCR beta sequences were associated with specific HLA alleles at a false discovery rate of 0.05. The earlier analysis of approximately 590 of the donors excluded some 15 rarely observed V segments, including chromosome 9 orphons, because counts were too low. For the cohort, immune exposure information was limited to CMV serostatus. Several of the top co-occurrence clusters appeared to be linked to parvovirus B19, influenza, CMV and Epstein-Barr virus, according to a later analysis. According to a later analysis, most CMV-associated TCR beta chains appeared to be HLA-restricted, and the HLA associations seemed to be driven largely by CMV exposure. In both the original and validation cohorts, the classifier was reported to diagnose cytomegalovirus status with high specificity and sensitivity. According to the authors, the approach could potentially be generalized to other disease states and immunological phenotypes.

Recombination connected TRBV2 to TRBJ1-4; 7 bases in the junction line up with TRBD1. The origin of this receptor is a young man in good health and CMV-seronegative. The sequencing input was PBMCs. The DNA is TGTGCCAGCAGTAGGGACAGCCATAATGAAAAACTGTTTTTT. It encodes CASSRDSHNEKLFF. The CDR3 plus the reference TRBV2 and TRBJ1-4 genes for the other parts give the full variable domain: EPEVTQTPSHQVTQMGQEVILRCVPISNHLYFYWYRQILGQKVEFLVSFYNNEISEKSEIFDDQFSVERPDGSNFTLKIRSTKLEDSAMYFCASSRDSHNEKLFFGSGTQLSVL.